The 8 T cell receptor beta chains given below trace back to one sample, sequenced in a study of Ad26.COV2.S vaccination and SARS-CoV-2 variants. Treatment in this sample: 15 to 20 received Ad26.COV2.S at low or high dose, single or two shots; about 5 received placebo; per-sample allocation not given. Samples analyzed were those drawn on day 63 after the first vaccine or placebo injection. Sequenced by immunoSEQ multiplex PCR; TCRdb stores in-frame clones only, minus some. The sample yields approximately 300,000 clones, around 84% seen once. Sample: peripheral blood, taken in a trial of Ad26.COV2.S vaccine versus placebo. Every receptor here comes from a person between 18 and 59 years old who received the Ad26.COV2.S COVID-19 vaccine or a placebo.

The chain joins TRBV3-1 (or the pseudogene TRBV3-2) to TRBJ2-3, with 8 nucleotides matching TRBD2. Germline loops: CDR1 LGHDT, CDR2 YNNKEL (reference sequence). Trimming cost V 0 bases and J 2 bases; bases outside gene matches: 7. The CDR3 totals 17 residues. CDR3 region: CASSQEGKRGNTDTQYF. CDR3 sequence (DNA): TGTGCCAGCAGCCAAGAGGGCAAGCGGGGGAACACAGATACGCAGTATTTT.

The chain couples TRBV7-8 to TRBJ2-7; TRBD2 matches at 9 bases. The germline V gene has CDR1 SGHVS and CDR2 FQNEAQ. The V gene end was trimmed by 5 bases and the J gene end by 2 bases; junction bases not matched to a gene: 10. The CDR3 runs 16 residues. The CDR3 region is CASSPFSGGPTYEQYF. The CDR3 nucleotides are TGTGCCAGCAGCCCCTTTAGCGGGGGACCAACCTACGAGCAGTACTTC.

The chain has TRBV6-5 and TRBJ1-4; D is possibly TRBD1 (6 bases). The germline gives CDR1 MNHEY, CDR2 SVGAGI. The CDR3 spans 16 residues. Trimming pared 0 bases from V and 6 bases from J, leaving 14 bases between. Here the CDR3 reads CASSYSGNRDHEKLFF. CDR3 coding DNA: TGTGCCAGCAGTTACTCGGGTAACAGGGACCATGAAAAACTGTTTTTT.

In this sample, this clone turned up a few times. V gene TRBV7-8 combines with J gene TRBJ2-7; D unclear. This CDR3 has 11 residues. V lost 5 bases and J 9 bases, leaving 11 bases between the germline ends. Germline V lookup: CDR1 SGHVS, CDR2 FQNEAQ. CDR3 protein: CASSRSRVQYF. The CDR3 DNA sequence: TGTGCCAGCAGCAGATCCCGGGTGCAGTACTTC.

The rearrangement joins TRBV7-6 to TRBJ1-1; 10 bases are a match to TRBD1. The junction had 9 bases not matched to a gene; V was cut back by 5 bases and J by 3 bases. The CDR3 contains 16 residues. Per the germline V gene, CDR1 is SGHVS and CDR2 is FNYEAQ. CDR3 sequence (DNA): TGTGCCAGCAGCGCCCAAGAAGGGACAGGGGACACTGAAGCTTTCTTT. Protein: CASSAQEGTGDTEAFF.

The V call is TRBV27, the J call TRBJ1-1, with D hard to call. The CDR3 length is 14 residues. CDR1 is MNHEY and CDR2 is SMNVEV in the germline V gene (reference sequence). The V end was cut by 4 bases, the J end by 6 bases, with 15 bases between. The CDR3 sequence is CASSSVEESPEAFF. The CDR3 coding sequence is TGTGCCAGCAGTTCCGTTGAAGAGAGCCCTGAAGCTTTCTTT.

The J gene is TRBJ1-6, the V gene TRBV19, with TRBD1 as a possible D gene (5 bases). CDR3 length: 15 residues. Looked up from germline, CDR1 is LNHDA and CDR2 is SQIVND (reference sequence). With 4 bases removed from V and 10 bases from J, the gap between germline ends came to 17 bases. The CDR3 DNA sequence: TGTGCCAGTAGTACGGGGACCCGCGACACCTCACCCCTCCACTTT. Amino acid sequence: CASSTGTRDTSPLHF.

This chain links TRBV3-1 (or the pseudogene TRBV3-2) with TRBJ2-2, with D unresolved. V lost 1 base and J lost 5, with 5 bases in between. Germline values: CDR1 LGHDT, CDR2 YNNKEL (reference sequence). The CDR3 runs 13 residues. CDR3: CASSQGGTGELFF. CDR3 bases: TGTGCCAGCAGCCAAGGGGGAACCGGGGAGCTGTTTTTT.